This T cell receptor (beta chain) was observed in a study of OX40 agonist ivuxolimab in advanced cancers. For the study in its entirety: Ivuxolimab was an agonistic, fully human IgG2 monoclonal antibody directed against OX40 (CD134), a costimulatory receptor. Intravenous ivuxolimab was administered to patients every 2 weeks at six dose levels: 0.01, 0.1, 0.3, 1.5, 3 and 10 mg/kg. Of the roughly 54 patients in dose escalation, approximately 20 had hepatocellular carcinoma, some 15 had melanoma, 9 had renal cell carcinoma and 9 had head and neck cancer. In the dose-escalation cohort, 75% to 85% of patients were male, and the mean age was around 65 years with a range of about 20 to 79. Prior anti-PD-1, anti-PD-L1 or anti-CTLA-4 therapy was permitted, and checkpoint inhibitors had been received by around 40% of dose-escalation patients. Partial responses were achieved by three dose-escalation patients, of whom one had hepatocellular carcinoma and two had cutaneous melanoma. Peripheral TCRbeta sequencing was intended to test whether TCR sequence diversity was altered and clonal T-cell expansion was caused by ivuxolimab. The paper reports the monotherapy dose-escalation portion (N of about 47 patients) of the phase I ivuxolimab trial. The research as a whole found: After ivuxolimab, more expanded clones were found on average in CD8+ T cells than in CD4+ T cells. Low levels of normalized T-cell clonal expansion were also shown by some nonresponding patients. At doses from 0.1 to 3.0 mg/kg, clonal expansion was seen in both CD4+ and CD8+ blood T cells between baseline and week 6. Antigen specificity was not determined for the clonally expanded peripheral T cells. In partial responders in the 0.1-3.0 mg/kg groups, normalized peripheral clonal expansion was found to be among the lowest, especially among CD8+ T cells.

On this clone itself: The clone's antigen remains unknown. No base qualities exist here, and no much larger clone lies one base off it.

The trial excluded patients who had a history of autoimmune disease or who were on systemic immunosuppression. In every dose cohort, peripheral blood was drawn for TCR sequencing at baseline, cycle 4 day 1, and cycle 7 day 1. The samples were drawn from a first-in-human, open-label, multicenter phase I dose-escalation trial of ivuxolimab. Adults with locally advanced or metastatic head and neck squamous cell, hepatocellular, melanoma or renal cell carcinoma were enrolled in the trial. Before TCR sequencing, CD4+ T cells and CD8+ T cells from peripheral blood were sorted into separate populations. Genomic DNA was extracted from sorted cells for sequencing of the TCRbeta CDR3 region. The immunoSEQ Assay was used to sequence the TCRbeta CDR3 regions. TCRdb retrieved this table from immuneACCESS and kept in-frame rearrangements only. Not all clones are present; in checked studies, unresolved V genes account for under half, and no reason is known for the remainder. The sample yields about 44,000 clones; 88% were counted once. The biggest ten clones account for roughly 18% of the sample.

Sequences MDHEN (CDR1) and SYDVKM (CDR2) are obtained from the germline V gene. The junction shows trimming of 3 bases on V and 2 bases on J, plus 13 bases between the germline ends. Counted from cysteine to phenylalanine, this CDR3 has 15 amino acids. CDR3 DNA is the only sequence kept; it has 45 bases, read in frame from the first base. The material sequenced was CD4+ or CD8+ T cells sorted from blood, taken in a trial of the OX40 agonist ivuxolimab. The receptor comes from an adult with an advanced solid tumor such as melanoma, head and neck, liver or kidney cancer. The chain is encoded by TRBV28 joined to TRBJ1-1; the D gene is perhaps TRBD1, on 5 matching bases. The bases read TGTGCCAGCAGTTTTGGACAATTGGGAAACACTGAAGCTTTCTTT. Its translation reads: CASSFGQLGNTEAFF.